These 23 T cell receptor beta chains were all obtained from the same sample, sequenced in a study of T cell repertoires in cytomegalovirus infection. Antigens for these TCRs are unknown. From the reads, TCRdb called clonotypes with MiXCR, one entry per CDR3 protein. The data hold roughly 990,000 distinct CDR3 sequences, with roughly 30% observed a single time. The sample in question was cultured CD8+ T cells from PBMCs, obtained from culture after CMV antigen stimulation. These receptors came from a human donor in good health (CMV status not recorded). Some clones in this sample may be carry-over from other donors' samples.

The chain couples TRBV20-1 to TRBJ2-3; D is uncertain. Trimming shortened V by 6 bases and J by 5 bases, and 15 bases separated the two germline ends. This CDR3 comprises 13 residues. Per germline, CDR1 DFQATT and CDR2 SNEGSKA (reference sequence). CDR3: CSAWVRWGDTQYF. CDR3 bases: TGCAGTGCCTGGGTTCGATGGGGAGATACGCAGTATTTT.

This clonotype was seen a handful of times. This sequence joins TRBV10-2 and TRBJ2-7; D possibly corresponds to TRBD2 (6 bases). Germline CDR1 is WSHSY and CDR2 is SAAADI. V gave up 8 bases and J gave up 6 bases, with 11 bases separating them. The CDR3 totals 11 residues. The CDR3 spells CASEAGSEQYF. CDR3 DNA: TGCGCCAGCGAGGCGGGGAGCGAGCAGTACTTC.

This clonotype was observed many times. The V and J genes are TRBV7-9 and TRBJ2-3; D is unclear. This CDR3 comprises 13 residues. V was trimmed by 4 bases and J by 0 bases, leaving 5 bases between them. Germline CDR1 and CDR2: SEHNR and FQNEAQ (reference sequence). CDR3 in amino acids: CASSSLSTDTQYF. The CDR3 DNA is TGTGCCAGCAGCTCCCTGAGCACAGATACGCAGTATTTT.

This clonotype has a handful of counts. The chain uses TRBV15 and TRBJ1-1; tentative D call: TRBD1 (5 bases). This CDR3 region has 20 residues. Trimming shortened V by 1 base and J by 1 base, and 25 bases separated the two germline ends. The germline CDR1 and CDR2 sequences are LNHNV and YYDKDF (reference sequence). CDR3 DNA: TGTGCCACCAGCAGAGCCCAAAGGCAGGGAGGTGGGGGGGAGAACACTGAAGCTTTCTTT. Its protein is CATSRAQRQGGGGENTEAFF.

There are many counts of this clonotype. The rearrangement links TRBV12-3 or TRBV12-4 to TRBJ1-2, with D perhaps matching TRBD1 (5 bases). This CDR3 region has 12 residues. V was clipped by 1 base and J by 12 bases, with 12 bases between them. CDR3 region: CASSLGGAGNTF. CDR3 nucleotides: TGTGCCAGCAGTTTAGGAGGGGCGGGAAACACCTTC.

In this sample, this clonotype turned up many times. The chain uses TRBV7-9 and TRBJ2-1, with 10 bases aligning to TRBD2. J was trimmed by 3 bases and V by 5 bases; bases with no gene match: 4. The CDR3 is 15 amino acids. Germline V lookup: CDR1 SEHNR, CDR2 FQNEAQ (reference sequence). CDR3 in amino acids: CASSQAGGYYNEQFF. In DNA, the CDR3 is TGTGCCAGCAGCCAAGCGGGGGGGTACTACAATGAGCAGTTCTTC.

The CDR3 reads CSVEGRGRLDTQYF. The CDR3 DNA follows: TGCAGCGTTGAGGGCAGGGGGCGCCTAGATACGCAGTATTTT. This chain links TRBV29-1 with TRBJ2-3; 8 bases fit TRBD1. Germline V gene sequence: CDR1 SQVTM, CDR2 ANQGSEA. This CDR3 has 14 residues. The ends lost 3 bases at V and 5 bases at J; junction bases unmatched: 7.

This chain links TRBV2 with TRBJ2-1, with 12 bases matching TRBD2. Germline trimming cut 5 bases from V and 6 bases from J; bases unmatched to any gene: 8. This CDR3 is built from 16 residues. Germline assignment: CDR1 SNHLY and CDR2 FYNNEI. CDR3 nucleotides: TGTGCCAGCAGTAACCTAGCGGGGGGGCTAAGCAATGAGCAGTTCTTC. It translates to CASSNLAGGLSNEQFF. Variable domain in full (rest from reference TRBV2 and TRBJ2-1): EPEVTQTPSHQVTQMGQEVILRCVPISNHLYFYWYRQILGQKVEFLVSFYNNEISEKSEIFDDQFSVERPDGSNFTLKIRSTKLEDSAMYFCASSNLAGGLSNEQFFGPGTRLTVL.

This clonotype was counted between two and nine times. CDR3 DNA: TGTGCCAGCAGTCCCCGGGACTCCGTTCTTGATACGCAGTATTTT. It translates to CASSPRDSVLDTQYF. V is TRBV6-2 or TRBV6-3 and J is TRBJ2-3; TRBD2 is a possible D gene (6 bases). Germline-derived CDR1 and CDR2 are MNHEY and SVGEGT. The CDR3 consists of 15 residues. V was clipped by 5 bases and J by 6 bases, with 18 bases between them.

V is TRBV18 and J is TRBJ2-7, with TRBD1 matching 8 bases. Germline assignment: CDR1 KGHSH and CDR2 LQKENI. With 5 bases clipped from V and 3 bases from J, the junction kept 9 bases outside the gene matches. The length of the CDR3 is 15 residues. CDR3 DNA sequence: TGTGCCAGCTCATCTTCCAGGACAGGGCTCTACGAGCAGTACTTC. As protein: CASSSSRTGLYEQYF.

The V and J genes are TRBV7-9 and TRBJ2-1, with 14 positions matching TRBD2. Germline V gene data show CDR1 as SEHNR and CDR2 as FQNEAQ (reference sequence). Unmatched junction bases numbered 12, after V lost 6 bases and J lost 8 bases. The CDR3 sequence is 17 residues long. This chain's CDR3 is CASRTSGGGGLGDEQFF. CDR3 in DNA: TGTGCCAGCAGGACTAGCGGGGGGGGGGGGTTGGGCGATGAGCAGTTCTTC. Based on the CDR3 plus reference TRBV7-9 and TRBJ2-1, the full variable domain is DTGVSQNPRHKITKRGQNVTFRCDPISEHNRLYWYRQTLGQGPEFLTYFQNEAQLEKSRLLSDRFSAERPKGSFSTLEIQRTEQGDSAMYLCASRTSGGGGLGDEQFFGPGTRLTVL.

At least ten counts were recorded for this clonotype. This chain joins TRBV7-6 and TRBJ2-2; 7 bases map to TRBD1. The trim removed 4 bases at V and 0 bases at J, leaving 2 bases unmatched. Germline CDR1 SGHVS, CDR2 FNYEAQ. The CDR3 sequence is 15 residues long. The CDR3 reads CASSSQGANTGELFF. For the CDR3, the DNA is TGTGCCAGCAGCTCCCAGGGGGCGAACACCGGGGAGCTGTTTTTT.

The chain links TRBV12-3 or TRBV12-4 to TRBJ2-7; tentative D call: TRBD1 (6 bases). The ends were cut back, 6 bases at V and 6 bases at J, with 12 bases in the middle. This CDR3 has 12 amino acids. The CDR3 bases are TGTGCCAGCAGCCCAGGGGCAGGCGAGCAGTACTTC. The encoded protein is CASSPGAGEQYF.

The genes are TRBV7-6 and TRBJ2-5, with 8 bases matching TRBD1. The CDR3 has 15 amino acids. The junction had 7 bases not matched to a gene; V was cut back by 3 bases and J by 4 bases. Germline V lookup: CDR1 SGHVS, CDR2 FNYEAQ. The DNA for the CDR3 is TGTGCCAGCAGCTTTGTGACAGGGGATTCAGAGACCCAGTACTTC. Translated: CASSFVTGDSETQYF.

The chain carries TRBV12-3 or TRBV12-4 and TRBJ2-6, with D possibly being TRBD1 or TRBD2 (6 bases each). Trimming pared 3 bases from V and 0 bases from J, leaving 15 bases between. The CDR3 contains 18 residues. CDR3 nucleotides: TGTGCCAGCAGTTTCATATCGGGGGCGAGCTCTGGGGCCAACGTCCTGACTTTC. Translation gives CASSFISGASSGANVLTF.

This clonotype turned up a few times. The V call is TRBV7-9, the J call TRBJ1-2; TRBD1 matches 7 bases. The ends lost 4 bases at V and 6 bases at J; junction bases unmatched: 8. The CDR3 extends over 14 amino acids. The germline V gene has CDR1 SEHNR and CDR2 FQNEAQ (reference sequence). In DNA form, the CDR3 reads TGTGCCAGCAGCTCTACCGGACAGGTCCATGGCTACACCTTC. Its translation: CASSSTGQVHGYTF. Supplemented by reference TRBV7-9 and TRBJ1-2, the full variable domain reads DTGVSQNPRHKITKRGQNVTFRCDPISEHNRLYWYRQTLGQGPEFLTYFQNEAQLEKSRLLSDRFSAERPKGSFSTLEIQRTEQGDSAMYLCASSSTGQVHGYTFGSGTRLTVV.

This clonotype was detected only a few times. The J gene is TRBJ2-1, the V gene TRBV7-6; 8 positions match TRBD1. The germline V gene encodes CDR1 SGHVS and CDR2 FNYEAQ. J lost 2 bases, V lost 5 bases, and 5 bases had no gene match. The CDR3 runs to 15 residues. CDR3 protein: CASSARDRPYNEQFF. Here the CDR3 DNA reads TGTGCCAGCAGCGCCCGGGACAGGCCCTACAATGAGCAGTTCTTC.

This clonotype has just a few counts. This chain connects TRBV4-1 to TRBJ2-7; D perhaps matches TRBD2 (5 bases). In germline, CDR1 is MGHRA, CDR2 YSYEKL. The CDR3 covers 13 residues. The V gene lost 3 bases and the J gene lost 0 bases, with 6 bases spanning the gap. Written as DNA, the CDR3 is TGCGCCAGCAGCCAGGGAGTCTCCTACGAGCAGTACTTC. This codes for CASSQGVSYEQYF.

In its sample, this clonotype was seen a few times. The chain combines TRBV11-2 with TRBJ2-7, with 9 bases matching TRBD1. Germline values: CDR1 SGHAT, CDR2 FQNNGV. This CDR3 spans 15 amino acids. CDR3 sequence (DNA): TGTGCCAGCACCTTAGGGACAGGGCTTCCCTACGAGCAGTACGTC. Encoded protein: CASTLGTGLPYEQYV.

In regard to this clonotype: At one boundary the junction diverges from the germline segment, which might be a read error. Here the CDR3 DNA reads TGTGCCAGCGGTTTTGGGGACACCTTGAATTTC. This translates into CASGFGDTLNF. The chain has TRBV12-3 or TRBV12-4 and TRBJ2-7; D perhaps matches TRBD1 (6 bases). The CDR3 consists of 11 residues.

The rearrangement uses TRBV2 and TRBJ1-3; D is uncertain. Looked up from germline, CDR1 is SNHLY and CDR2 is FYNNEI. Trimming took off 6 bases at V and 7 bases at J, with 10 bases between the two ends. This CDR3 has 12 amino acids. The CDR3 region has the DNA TGTGCCAGCAGCAAACCCGGTAACACCATATATTTT. The encoded protein is CASSKPGNTIYF.

The chain links TRBV2 to TRBJ2-1; 9 bases match TRBD1. This CDR3 contains 18 residues. CDR1 is SNHLY and CDR2 is FYNNEI in the germline V gene. J was trimmed by 1 base and V by 6 bases; bases with no gene match: 13. For the CDR3, the DNA is TGTGCCAGCAGCCACATCCGCACAGGGGGCGCGTCCTACAATGAGCAGTTCTTC. It encodes CASSHIRTGGASYNEQFF.

The chain has TRBV9 and TRBJ2-3, with 11 bases fitting TRBD2. The CDR3 contains 20 residues. V gave up 3 bases and J gave up 0 bases; unmatched junction bases: 15. Germline CDR1 reads SGDLS; CDR2 reads YYNGEE. The CDR3 is CASSDSSRLAGNTSTDTQYF. CDR3 DNA sequence: TGTGCCAGCAGCGATAGTTCTAGACTAGCGGGGAACACTAGCACAGATACGCAGTATTTT.